The source of this T cell receptor beta chain is a study of cytomegalovirus exposure and HLA in healthy donors. In the PCR, 60 Vbeta and 13 Jbeta primers were used. The assay was immunoSEQ multiplex PCR, and TCRdb's table has in-frame clones only and misses some. The data contain some 160,000 clones, around 80% of them singletons. This CDR3 region has 15 residues. J lost 6 bases, V lost 5 bases, and 10 bases had no gene match. Germline CDR1 and CDR2: MNHEY and SMNVEV (reference sequence). Sequencing was performed on PBMCs. The V and J genes are TRBV27 and TRBJ2-7, with 10 bases identical to TRBD2. This clonotype was sampled from a man between 18 and 35 years old in good health and CMV-seronegative. The CDR3 region is CASSPSSGSFTEQYF. CDR3 DNA: TGTGCCAGCAGTCCCTCTAGCGGGAGTTTCACCGAGCAGTACTTC.